This T cell receptor (beta chain) was sequenced in a study of blood T cell repertoires in COVID-19. Study overall: COVID-19 samples collected from the United States, Italy and Spain covered acute and convalescent phases. The analysed material was cDNA or gDNA that came from T cells, B-cell-depleted T cells, or PBMCs.

Original handling: Amplification from reference gene primers served as the basis for estimated nucleated cell counts. Method: immunoSEQ multiplex PCR; TCRdb's copy keeps in-frame clones and lacks some. D and trimming come from the DNA, and the V and J calls and clone size come from that table. Of 310,000 or so clones listed, around 83% are singletons. Germline loops: CDR1 SGDLS, CDR2 YYNGEE. After removal of 4 bases from V and 5 bases from J, the junction contained 10 bases not matched to a gene. The CDR3 has 17 amino acids. The genes are TRBV9 and TRBJ2-5, with 14 nucleotides matching TRBD2. The TCR comes from a woman between 50 and 59 years old with acute or convalescent COVID-19. The sample was peripheral blood. The CDR3 is CASSLGLAGGSGETQYF. CDR3 DNA: TGTGCCAGCAGCCTCGGACTAGCGGGAGGCAGCGGGGAGACCCAGTACTTC.